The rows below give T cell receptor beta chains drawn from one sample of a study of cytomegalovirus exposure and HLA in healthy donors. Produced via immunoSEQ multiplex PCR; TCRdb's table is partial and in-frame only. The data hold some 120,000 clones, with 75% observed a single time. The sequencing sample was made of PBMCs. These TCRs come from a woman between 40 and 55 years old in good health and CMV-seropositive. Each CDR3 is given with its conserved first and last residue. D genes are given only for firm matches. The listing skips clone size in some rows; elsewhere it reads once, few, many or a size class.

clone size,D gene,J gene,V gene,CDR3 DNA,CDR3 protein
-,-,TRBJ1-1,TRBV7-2,TGTGCCAGCAGCGCGGGTCAGGCTTGGCGAGCTTTCTTT,CASSAGQAWRAFF
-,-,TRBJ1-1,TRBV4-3,TGCGCCAGCAGCCAGGGCCGGAACACTGAAGCTTTCTTT,CASSQGRNTEAFF
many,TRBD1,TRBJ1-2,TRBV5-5,TGTGCCAGCAGCGGAACAGGGGCGGCCTATGGCTACACCTTC,CASSGTGAAYGYTF
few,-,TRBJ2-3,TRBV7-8,TGTGCCAGCACCACCAGACTTCGGGGAGGCACAGATACGCAGTATTTT,CASTTRLRGGTDTQYF
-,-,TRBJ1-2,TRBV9,TGTGCCAGCAGCTCGACAACCCTGGCAGACTATGGCTACACCTTC,CASSSTTLADYGYTF
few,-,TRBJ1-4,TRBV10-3,TGTGCCATCAGTGAGTCCCAGGCTACTAATGAAAAACTGTTTTTT,CAISESQATNEKLFF
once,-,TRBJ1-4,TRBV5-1,TGCGCCAGCTCACAGGGAGACGCTGAAAAACTGTTTTTT,CASSQGDAEKLFF
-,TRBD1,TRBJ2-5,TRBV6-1,TGTGCCAGCAATGCGGGACAGGGGGCATTGGAGACCCAGTACTTC,CASNAGQGALETQYF
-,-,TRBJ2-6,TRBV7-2,TGTGCCAGCAGCAGCCGCGGGACGGTCGGGGCCAACGTCCTGACTTTC,CASSSRGTVGANVLTF
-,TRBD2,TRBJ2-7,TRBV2,TGTGCCAGCAGTGAAGATCTCACCGGGACTATCTCCTACGAGCAGTACTTC,CASSEDLTGTISYEQYF
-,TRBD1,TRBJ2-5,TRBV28,TGTGCCAGCAGTTTATATACAGGGGAGGAGACCCAGTACTTC,CASSLYTGEETQYF
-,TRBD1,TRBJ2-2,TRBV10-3,TGTGCCATCAGTGATCGACAGGGTGCCGGGGAGCTGTTTTTT,CAISDRQGAGELFF
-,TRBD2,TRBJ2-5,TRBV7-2,TGTGCCAGCAGCTTAGCGCCGGCTAGCGGCCCCCGGACCCAGTACTTC,CASSLAPASGPRTQYF
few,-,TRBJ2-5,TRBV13,TGTGCCAGCAGCAGGGGGATCGAGACCCAGTACTTC,CASSRGIETQYF
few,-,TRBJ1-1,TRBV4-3,TGCGCCAGCAGCCACCTAGGACAGCTAGTGGCTTTCTTT,CASSHLGQLVAFF
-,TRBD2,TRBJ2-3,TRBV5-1,TGCGCCAGCAGCTTGACTAGCGGGAGCACAGATACGCAGTATTTT,CASSLTSGSTDTQYF
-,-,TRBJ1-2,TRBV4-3,TGCGCCAGCAGCCAAGATGGGGCAGGGACATCCTATGGCTACACCTTC,CASSQDGAGTSYGYTF
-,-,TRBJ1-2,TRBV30,TGTGCCTGGAGCGCCAACAGTTTAGCTAACTATGGCTACACCTTC,CAWSANSLANYGYTF
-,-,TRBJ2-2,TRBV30,TGTGCCTGGAGTAGGCGGGAATGGTTCACCGGGGAGCTGTTTTTT,CAWSRREWFTGELFF
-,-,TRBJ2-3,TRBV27,TGTGCCAGCAGTTCCTTTCTCACAGATACGCAGTATTTT,CASSSFLTDTQYF
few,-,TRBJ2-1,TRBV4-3,TGCGCCAGCAGCCAAGATTTAGTATCTTTCAATGAGCAGTTCTTC,CASSQDLVSFNEQFF
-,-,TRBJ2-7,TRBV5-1,TGCGCCAGCAGCTCTAGCGACCCTAGAGAGCAGTACTTC,CASSSSDPREQYF
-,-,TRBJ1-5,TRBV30,TGTGCCTGGAGTGGGGGGGTGAATCAGCCCCAGCATTTT,CAWSGGVNQPQHF
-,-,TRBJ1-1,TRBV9,TGTGCCAGCACCTTCGACGGGAGGAACACTGAAGCTTTCTTT,CASTFDGRNTEAFF
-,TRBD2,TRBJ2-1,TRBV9,TGTGCCAGCAGCGTAGGCCCTAGCGGGACCTACAATGAGCAGTTCTTC,CASSVGPSGTYNEQFF
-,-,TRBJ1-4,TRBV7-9,TGTGCCAGCAGCGGTCGCCAAGAAAGAGATGAAAAACTGTTTTTT,CASSGRQERDEKLFF
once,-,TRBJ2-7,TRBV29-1,TGCAGCGTCCTGACTGGTTCCTCCTACGAGCAGTACTTC,CSVLTGSSYEQYF
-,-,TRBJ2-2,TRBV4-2,TGTGCCAGCAGCCAAGATGACAGACGACCGAACACCGGGGAGCTGTTTTTT,CASSQDDRRPNTGELFF
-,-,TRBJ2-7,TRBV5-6,TGTGCCAGCAGGGGCGATTTCGACTACGAGCAGTACTTC,CASRGDFDYEQYF
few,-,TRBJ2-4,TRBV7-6,TGTGCCAGCAGCCCAGGGCCAAGGCTCATTCAGTACTTC,CASSPGPRLIQYF
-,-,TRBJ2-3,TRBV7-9,TGTGCCAGCAGCCAAGAATCGGAGAATACGCAGTATTTT,CASSQESENTQYF